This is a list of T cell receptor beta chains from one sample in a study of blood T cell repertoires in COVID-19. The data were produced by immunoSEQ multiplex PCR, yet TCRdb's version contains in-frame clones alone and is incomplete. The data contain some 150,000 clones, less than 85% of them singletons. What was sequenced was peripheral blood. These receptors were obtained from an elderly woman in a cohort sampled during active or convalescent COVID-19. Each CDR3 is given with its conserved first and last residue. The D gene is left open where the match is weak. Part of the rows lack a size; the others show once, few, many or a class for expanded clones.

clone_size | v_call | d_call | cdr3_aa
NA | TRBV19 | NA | CASSIWRAAGNEQFF
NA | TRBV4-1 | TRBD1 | CASSQGWTGLYSPLHF
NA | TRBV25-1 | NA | CASSDPGLEQFF
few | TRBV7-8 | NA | CASSLTVGGNQPQHF
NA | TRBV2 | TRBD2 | CASSPRVAGGLNEQFF
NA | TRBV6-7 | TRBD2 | CASRFQLRTSGVRASTDTQYF
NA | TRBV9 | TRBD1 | CASSAGQGSYNYGYTF
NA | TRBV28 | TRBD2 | CASSWANSGGSTDTQYF
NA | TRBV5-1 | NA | CASSFIYNEQFF
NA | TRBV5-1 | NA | CASSWGVTGNTEAFF
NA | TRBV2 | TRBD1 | CASSRQGAPQETQYF
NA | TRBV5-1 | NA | CASSLGRVRAEQYF
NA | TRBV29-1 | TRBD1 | CSVYTGADAFGSGANVLTF
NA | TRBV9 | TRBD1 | CASSSRQGEPTDTQYF
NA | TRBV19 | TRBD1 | CASSIRGPGQGSSGANVLTF
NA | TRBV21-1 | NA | CASSSGQGLYNSPLHF
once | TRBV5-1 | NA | CASSLVQLNTGELFF
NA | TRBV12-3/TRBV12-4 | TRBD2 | CASRGGLTQTQYF
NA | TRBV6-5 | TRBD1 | CASQKLQGFTEAFF
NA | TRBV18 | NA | CASSPLKGDIGELFF
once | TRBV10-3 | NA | CAIKNPSVQGGNEQFF
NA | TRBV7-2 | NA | CASSSTGGANVLTF
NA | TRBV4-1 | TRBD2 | CASSQPRAGFSYNEQFF
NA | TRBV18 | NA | CASFRTQETQYF
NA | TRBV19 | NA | CASSRVPGELFF
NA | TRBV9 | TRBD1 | CASSEFGTVDYGYTF
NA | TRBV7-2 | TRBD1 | CASSFPGQGTYGYTF
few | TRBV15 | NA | CATSPNRVTGELFF
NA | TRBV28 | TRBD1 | CASSPGDRENTEAFF
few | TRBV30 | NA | CAWSLQTGGYTF
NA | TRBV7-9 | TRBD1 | CASSLLGQGNSPLHF
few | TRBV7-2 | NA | CASSPYTGGNTEAFF
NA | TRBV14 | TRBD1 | CASSQLGDRLIYGYTF
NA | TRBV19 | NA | CASRQGLRTDTQYF
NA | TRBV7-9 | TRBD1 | CASSLIQGDGGYTF
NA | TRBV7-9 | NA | CASSQGQDYGYTF
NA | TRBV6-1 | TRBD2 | CATLAGRVADTQYF
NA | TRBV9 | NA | CASSVAGSGTQYF
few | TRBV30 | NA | CAWGLPGVGNEQFF